The 5 T cell receptor beta chains below come from one sample, sequenced in a study of CD8+ T cells in alopecia areata. cDNA reverse transcribed from extracted RNA served as the sequencing template. Clones were read by immunoSEQ multiplex PCR, and TCRdb kept only the in-frame ones, dropping some. In the table there are 50,000 to 70,000 clones, about 44% of which are singletons. The sequenced material came from NKG2D-low CD8+ T cells sorted from blood. These receptors were taken from a human donor with alopecia areata.

The genes are TRBV2 and TRBJ2-4; tentatively, D is TRBD1 (5 bases). The V gene's germline CDR1 is SNHLY and CDR2 FYNNEI. The CDR3 runs 13 residues. The V and J ends lost 9 bases and 6 bases respectively, with 15 bases between them. CDR3 sequence reads: CASVTGRPNIQYF. The CDR3, as DNA: TGTGCCAGTGTTACAGGTCGACCAAACATTCAGTACTTC.

This clone has just a few counts. The CDR3 DNA is TGTGCCAGCAGTGACAACCCCAGGGTCTATGGCTACACCTTC. Translated, it gives CASSDNPRVYGYTF. V is TRBV27 and J is TRBJ1-2; weak D call: TRBD1 (5 bases). Between the trimmed V and J ends, which lost 5 bases and 4 bases, there was a span of 14 bases. This CDR3 region has 14 residues. The germline gives CDR1 MNHEY, CDR2 SMNVEV (reference sequence).

This clone turned up a few times. The chain couples TRBV7-9 to TRBJ2-3, with D unclear. CDR1 is SEHNR, CDR2 FQNEAQ, per germline (reference sequence). Trimming took off 2 bases at V and 2 bases at J, with 8 bases between the two ends. There are 14 residues in the CDR3. The chain's CDR3 is CASSLLMFTDTQYF. Written as DNA, the CDR3 is TGTGCCAGCAGCTTACTGATGTTCACAGATACGCAGTATTTT.

This clone was counted a few times. J is TRBJ2-3 and V is TRBV28; D is ambiguous. Germline V gives CDR1 MDHEN, CDR2 SYDVKM. The CDR3 extends over 11 amino acids. The V gene lost 2 bases and the J gene lost 3 bases, with 0 bases spanning the gap. CDR3: CASSLTDTQYF. Here the CDR3 DNA reads TGTGCCAGCAGTTTAACAGATACGCAGTATTTT.

The chain joins TRBV7-3 to TRBJ2-3; 9 positions agree with TRBD2. Germline V gives CDR1 SGHTA, CDR2 FQGTGA. The V and J ends lost 1 base and 4 bases, in that order; junction bases with no gene match: 0. This CDR3 spans 14 amino acids. The CDR3 DNA follows: TGTGCCAGCAGCTTAAGCGGGGGGGCAGATACGCAGTATTTT. This gives the protein CASSLSGGADTQYF.